The T cell receptor (beta chain) described here comes from a study of identical twins. TCRdb recomputed calls from the 5' RACE reads with MiXCR, one row per CDR3 protein. The repertoire holds roughly 250,000 distinct CDR3 sequences, with 11% to 15% as singletons. The sequenced material came from memory (CD45RO+) T cells sorted from blood. This receptor was taken from a woman aged 18-29 years in good health.

DNA of the CDR3: TGTGCCAGCAGTTACCTGGGACTCCTCAATGAGCAGTTCTTC. Its protein is CASSYLGLLNEQFF. The rearrangement joins TRBV6-5 to TRBJ2-1; D may be TRBD2 (6 bases). V shed 2 bases and J shed 6 bases, with 11 bases lying between them. The CDR3 runs 14 residues. The V gene's germline CDR1 is MNHEY and CDR2 SVGAGI.